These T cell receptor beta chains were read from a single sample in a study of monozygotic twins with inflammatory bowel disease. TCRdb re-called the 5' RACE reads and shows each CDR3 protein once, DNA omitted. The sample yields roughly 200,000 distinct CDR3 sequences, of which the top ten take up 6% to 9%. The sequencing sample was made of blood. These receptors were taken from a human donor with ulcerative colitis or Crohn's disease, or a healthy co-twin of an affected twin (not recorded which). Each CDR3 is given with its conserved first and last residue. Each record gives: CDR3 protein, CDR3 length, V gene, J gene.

CSALLGLNNSPLHF	14	TRBV20-1	TRBJ1-6
CATRTSEWSYNEQFF	15	TRBV5-1	TRBJ2-1
CASTQASSYEQYF	13	TRBV6-6	TRBJ2-7
CASRTGGQDEQYF	13	TRBV25-1	TRBJ2-7
CASSPGQSYEQYF	13	TRBV5-5	TRBJ2-7
CASRNTVGLAAYEQFF	16	TRBV27	TRBJ2-1
CATSRAQGWDTEDFF	15	TRBV15	TRBJ1-1
CSAREGTNAGELFF	14	TRBV20-1	TRBJ2-2
CSVEGIGHPSETQYF	15	TRBV29-1	TRBJ2-5
CASTSPGQGFDTQYF	15	TRBV12-3/TRBV12-4	TRBJ2-3
CASTLGYRTDGYTF	14	TRBV5-1	TRBJ1-2
CSARGPTSGSTDTQYF	16	TRBV20-1	TRBJ2-3
CASSLGGRGGGYTF	14	TRBV12-3/TRBV12-4	TRBJ1-2
CASSPSMGPPNTGELFF	17	TRBV7-9	TRBJ2-2
CASSGGAGGIGNEQFF	16	TRBV11-2	TRBJ2-1
CASSPTGGSNQPQHF	15	TRBV18	TRBJ1-5
CAISELDSPSPDEQYF	16	TRBV10-3	TRBJ2-7
CASSINGQGGNQPQHF	16	TRBV5-4	TRBJ1-5
CASSPRDRGRTEAFF	15	TRBV7-2	TRBJ1-1
CASSSPTGGEQYF	13	TRBV6-5	TRBJ2-7
CASRGTAGNEQFF	13	TRBV7-9	TRBJ2-1
CASTGESNQPQHF	13	TRBV30	TRBJ1-5